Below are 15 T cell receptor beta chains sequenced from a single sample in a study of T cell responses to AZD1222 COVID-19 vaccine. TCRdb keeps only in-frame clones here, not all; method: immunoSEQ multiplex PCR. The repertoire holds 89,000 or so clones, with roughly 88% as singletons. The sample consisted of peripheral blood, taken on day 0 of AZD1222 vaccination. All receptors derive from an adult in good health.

CDR3 nucleotide sequence: TGCAGCGTTGCGGCAGGGCCCAATCAGCCCCAGCATTTT. Protein sequence: CSVAAGPNQPQHF. The rearrangement links TRBV29-1 to TRBJ1-5, with a weak D call TRBD1 (5 bases). The CDR3 is made up of 13 amino acids. The germline CDR1 and CDR2 sequences are SQVTM and ANQGSEA. The V end lost 4 bases, the J end lost 3 bases, and 10 bases lay between the germline ends.

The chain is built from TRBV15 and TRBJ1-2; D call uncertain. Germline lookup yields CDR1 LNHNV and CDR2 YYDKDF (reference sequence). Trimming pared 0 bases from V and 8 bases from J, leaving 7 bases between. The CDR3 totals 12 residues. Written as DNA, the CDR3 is TGTGCCACCAGCAGAGATTGGTACGGCTACACCTTC. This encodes CATSRDWYGYTF.

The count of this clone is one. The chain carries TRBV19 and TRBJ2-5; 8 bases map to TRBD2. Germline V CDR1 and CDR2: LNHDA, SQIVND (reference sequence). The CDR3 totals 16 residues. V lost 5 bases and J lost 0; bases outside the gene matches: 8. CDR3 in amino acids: CASSPRGSGNQETQYF. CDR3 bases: TGTGCCAGTAGTCCTCGTGGTAGCGGGAACCAAGAGACCCAGTACTTC.

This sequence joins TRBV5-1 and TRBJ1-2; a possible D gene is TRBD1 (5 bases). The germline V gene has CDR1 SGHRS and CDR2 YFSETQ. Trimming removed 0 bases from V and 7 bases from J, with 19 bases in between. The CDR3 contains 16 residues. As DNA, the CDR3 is TGCGCCAGCAGCTTGGATCAGGGATTGGGTGGTGGTGGCTACACCTTC. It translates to CASSLDQGLGGGGYTF.

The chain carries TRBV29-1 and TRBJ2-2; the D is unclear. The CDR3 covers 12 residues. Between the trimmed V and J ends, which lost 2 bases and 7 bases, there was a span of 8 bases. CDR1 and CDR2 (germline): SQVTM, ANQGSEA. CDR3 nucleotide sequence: TGCAGCGTTGAATCCAGAATCGGGGAGCTGTTTTTT. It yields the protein CSVESRIGELFF.

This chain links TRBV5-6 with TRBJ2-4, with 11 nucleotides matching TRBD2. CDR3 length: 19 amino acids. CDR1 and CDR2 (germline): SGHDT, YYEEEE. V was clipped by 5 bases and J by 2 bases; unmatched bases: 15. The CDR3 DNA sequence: TGTGCCAGCAGTCCCCTAGCGGGAGGTTCAGGTACAACCAAAAACATTCAGTACTTC. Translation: CASSPLAGGSGTTKNIQYF.

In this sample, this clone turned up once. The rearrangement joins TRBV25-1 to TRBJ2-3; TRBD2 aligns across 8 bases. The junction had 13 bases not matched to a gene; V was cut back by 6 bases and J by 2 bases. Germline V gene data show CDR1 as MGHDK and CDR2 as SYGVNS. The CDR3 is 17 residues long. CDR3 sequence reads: CASSFSGTRGYTDTQYF. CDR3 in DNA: TGTGCCAGCAGCTTCTCCGGGACTAGGGGATACACAGATACGCAGTATTTT.

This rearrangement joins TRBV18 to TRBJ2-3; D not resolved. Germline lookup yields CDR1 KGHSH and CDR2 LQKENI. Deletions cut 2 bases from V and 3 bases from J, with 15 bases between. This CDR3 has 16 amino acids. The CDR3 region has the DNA TGTGCCAGCTCACCATGGTCCCGACTTCGGACAGATACGCAGTATTTT. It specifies CASSPWSRLRTDTQYF.

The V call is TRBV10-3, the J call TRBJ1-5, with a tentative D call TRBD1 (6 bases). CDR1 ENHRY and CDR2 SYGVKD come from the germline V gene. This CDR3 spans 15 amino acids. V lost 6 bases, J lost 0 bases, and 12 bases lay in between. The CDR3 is CAISGTGFSNQPQHF. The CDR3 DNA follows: TGTGCCATCAGCGGAACAGGGTTTAGCAATCAGCCCCAGCATTTT.

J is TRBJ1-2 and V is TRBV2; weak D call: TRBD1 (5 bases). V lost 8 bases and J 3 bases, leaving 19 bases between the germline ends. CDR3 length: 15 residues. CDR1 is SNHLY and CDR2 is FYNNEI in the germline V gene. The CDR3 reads CASRPPQQGDYGYTF. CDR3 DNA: TGTGCCAGCCGTCCGCCTCAACAAGGGGACTATGGCTACACCTTC.

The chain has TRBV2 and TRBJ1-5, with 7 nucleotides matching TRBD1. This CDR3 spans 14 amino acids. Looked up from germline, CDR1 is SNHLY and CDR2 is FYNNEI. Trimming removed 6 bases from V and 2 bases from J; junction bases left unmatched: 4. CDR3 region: CASSWDSGNQPQHF. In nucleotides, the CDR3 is TGTGCCAGCAGCTGGGACAGCGGCAATCAGCCCCAGCATTTT.

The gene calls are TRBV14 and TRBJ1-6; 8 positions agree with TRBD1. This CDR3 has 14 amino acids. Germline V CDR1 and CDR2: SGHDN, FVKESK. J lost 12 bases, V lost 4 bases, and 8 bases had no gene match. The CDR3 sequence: CASSRRQGMEPLHF. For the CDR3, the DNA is TGTGCCAGCAGCCGACGACAGGGGATGGAACCCCTCCACTTT.

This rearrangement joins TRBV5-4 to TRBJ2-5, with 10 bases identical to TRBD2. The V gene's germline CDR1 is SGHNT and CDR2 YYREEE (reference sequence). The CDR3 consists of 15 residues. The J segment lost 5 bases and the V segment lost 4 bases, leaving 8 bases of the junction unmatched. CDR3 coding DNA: TGTGCCAGCAGCCCGCCATATAGCGGGAGGGAGACCCAGTACTTC. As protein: CASSPPYSGRETQYF.

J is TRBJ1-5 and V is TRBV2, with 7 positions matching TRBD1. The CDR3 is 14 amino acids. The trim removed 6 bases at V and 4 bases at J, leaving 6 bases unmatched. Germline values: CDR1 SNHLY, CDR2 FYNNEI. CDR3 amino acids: CASRKGQRNQPQHF. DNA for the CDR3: TGTGCCAGCAGAAAGGGACAGCGTAATCAGCCCCAGCATTTT.

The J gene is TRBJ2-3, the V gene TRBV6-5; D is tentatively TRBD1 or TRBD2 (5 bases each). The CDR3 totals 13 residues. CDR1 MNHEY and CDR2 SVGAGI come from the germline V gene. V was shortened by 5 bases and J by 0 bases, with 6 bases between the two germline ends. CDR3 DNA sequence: TGTGCCAGCAGTAGGGACAGCACAGATACGCAGTATTTT. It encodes CASSRDSTDTQYF.